These 23 T cell receptor beta chains came from one sample sequenced in a study of T cell responses to AZD1222 COVID-19 vaccine. The protocol was immunoSEQ multiplex PCR, while the TCRdb copy is restricted to in-frame clones and leaves out a portion. This table has 95,000 to 120,000 clones, approximately 89% appearing once. Material: peripheral blood, obtained on day 0 of MenACWY control vaccination. The source is an adult in good health.

This chain uses TRBV27 with TRBJ2-1, with 13 bases fitting TRBD2. In germline, CDR1 is MNHEY, CDR2 SMNVEV (reference sequence). The ends lost 3 bases at V and 0 bases at J; junction bases unmatched: 17. CDR3 length equals 22 residues. CDR3 coding DNA: TGTGCCAGCAGTTTTATGGGGAACGGACTAGCGGGGGACAAGAGCTCCTACAATGAGCAGTTCTTC. Translated: CASSFMGNGLAGDKSSYNEQFF.

This chain's CDR3 is CASSLGGGQGGTEAFF. DNA of the CDR3: TGTGCCAGCAGCTTAGGAGGTGGGCAGGGAGGCACTGAAGCTTTCTTT. The chain links TRBV7-9 to TRBJ1-1; the D gene is possibly TRBD1 (5 bases). The CDR3 has 16 amino acids. Trimming cost V 1 base and J 4 bases, with 16 bases left between them. The germline CDR1 and CDR2 sequences are SEHNR and FQNEAQ (reference sequence). Together with reference TRBV7-9 and TRBJ1-1, the CDR3 gives the full variable domain: DTGVSQNPRHKITKRGQNVTFRCDPISEHNRLYWYRQTLGQGPEFLTYFQNEAQLEKSRLLSDRFSAERPKGSFSTLEIQRTEQGDSAMYLCASSLGGGQGGTEAFFGQGTRLTVV.

The rearrangement uses TRBV5-4 and TRBJ1-2, with D possibly being TRBD1 (5 bases). V dropped 0 bases and J dropped 2 bases, with 11 bases sitting between them. Germline V CDR1 and CDR2: SGHNT, YYREEE (reference sequence). CDR3 size: 15 residues. The CDR3 coding sequence is TGTGCCAGCAGCTTGGGCCCACAGGAGAACTATGGCTACACCTTC. Its protein product is CASSLGPQENYGYTF.

V and J are TRBV11-1 and TRBJ2-2; D gene unclear. CDR1 is SGHAT, CDR2 FQDESV, per germline (reference sequence). CDR3 length: 13 amino acids. V lost 1 base and J lost 6, with 6 bases in between. This CDR3 is CASSLGGSGELFF. The DNA for the CDR3 is TGTGCCAGCAGCTTAGGAGGTTCCGGGGAGCTGTTTTTT.

The J gene is TRBJ1-2, the V gene TRBV19; no clear D gene. The V end lost 4 bases, the J end lost 4 bases, and 16 bases lay between the germline ends. Germline assignment: CDR1 LNHDA and CDR2 SQIVND (reference sequence). The CDR3 is 15 amino acids. In nucleotides, the CDR3 is TGTGCCAGTAGTACCGGGATCCCCGCGTCCTATGGCTACACCTTC. It yields the protein CASSTGIPASYGYTF.

Only a few counts were recorded for this clone. The chain employs TRBV5-1 and TRBJ2-2, with D possibly being TRBD1 or TRBD2 (6 bases each). Trimming removed 4 bases from V and 4 bases from J, with 20 bases in between. Germline loops: CDR1 SGHRS, CDR2 YFSETQ. The CDR3 contains 17 residues. Here the CDR3 DNA reads TGCGCCAGCAGCCCGTCCCCGACGGGGGCGGGCACCGGGGAGCTGTTTTTT. It encodes CASSPSPTGAGTGELFF.

J is TRBJ2-3 and V is TRBV4-1; weak D call: TRBD2 (6 bases). Trimming removed 1 base at V and 0 bases at J, with 8 bases between. CDR3 length: 15 amino acids. Germline CDR1 MGHRA, CDR2 YSYEKL. Written as DNA, the CDR3 is TGCGCCAGCAGCCAAGGACGGGGGAGCACAGATACGCAGTATTTT. Encoded protein: CASSQGRGSTDTQYF.

This rearrangement joins TRBV7-2 to TRBJ1-4; 8 positions match TRBD1. The CDR3 contains 14 residues. Per germline, CDR1 SGHTA and CDR2 FQGNSA. J was trimmed by 7 bases and V by 2 bases; bases with no gene match: 3. The CDR3 here is CASSLRQGSEKLFF. The DNA for the CDR3 is TGTGCCAGCAGCTTAAGACAGGGGAGTGAAAAACTGTTTTTT. The full variable domain, in which reference TRBV7-2 and TRBJ1-4 provide the parts outside the CDR3, is GAGVSQSPSNKVTEKGKDVELRCDPISGHTALYWYRQSLGQGLEFLIYFQGNSAPDKSGLPSDRFSAERTGGSVSTLTIQRTQQEDSAVYLCASSLRQGSEKLFFGSGTQLSVL.

This clone was detected once. The chain is built from TRBV3-1 (or the pseudogene TRBV3-2) and TRBJ1-1, with D possibly TRBD1 on 6 matching bases. Germline CDR1 is LGHDT and CDR2 is YNNKEL (reference sequence). Trimming shortened V by 0 bases and J by 2 bases, and 16 bases separated the two germline ends. The CDR3 is 17 amino acids. This CDR3 is CASSQEGRGRGNTEAFF. CDR3 DNA sequence: TGTGCCAGCAGCCAAGAAGGACGGGGGCGAGGAAACACTGAAGCTTTCTTT.

This chain links TRBV5-1 with TRBJ1-3, with TRBD1 as a possible D gene (6 bases). V shed 4 bases and J shed 1 base, with 9 bases lying between them. This CDR3 has 14 amino acids. Germline CDR1 and CDR2: SGHRS and YFSETQ. CDR3 DNA sequence: TGCGCCAGCAGCCCAGGACAGTCTGGAAACACCATATATTTT. Its protein is CASSPGQSGNTIYF.

V and J are TRBV2 and TRBJ2-5, with TRBD2 matching 10 bases. Germline CDR1 and CDR2: SNHLY and FYNNEI. The CDR3 runs to 15 residues. Trimming cost V 6 bases and J 5 bases; bases outside gene matches: 9. As DNA, the CDR3 is TGTGCCAGCAGCGGAGCTAGCGGGGGTTTGGAGACCCAGTACTTC. Protein sequence: CASSGASGGLETQYF.

This clone was found once. The chain couples TRBV10-3 to TRBJ1-5; tentatively, D is TRBD1 (5 bases). CDR1 and CDR2 from the germline V gene are ENHRY and SYGVKD. Trimming stripped 1 base from V and 0 bases from J, with 7 bases between. CDR3 size: 15 residues. The CDR3 nucleotides are TGTGCCATCAGTGAGTTCGACAGTAGCAATCAGCCCCAGCATTTT. This encodes CAISEFDSSNQPQHF.

The genes are TRBV7-2 and TRBJ2-7; 8 nucleotides agree with TRBD1. CDR1 and CDR2 (germline): SGHTA, FQGNSA. V dropped 6 bases and J dropped 2; count of bases not matched to a gene: 6. CDR3 size: 14 residues. For the CDR3, the DNA is TGTGCCAGCAGTAAACAGGGGGGTGCCTACGAGCAGTACTTC. This sequence encodes CASSKQGGAYEQYF.

J is TRBJ1-4 and V is TRBV5-1; 8 positions agree with TRBD1. CDR1 and CDR2 from the germline V gene are SGHRS and YFSETQ. V shed 4 bases and J 5 bases; nucleotides not matched to a gene: 13. The CDR3 is made up of 17 amino acids. This CDR3 is CASSLSGTGPINEKLFF. The CDR3 DNA is TGCGCCAGCAGCCTTTCAGGGACAGGACCAATAAATGAAAAACTGTTTTTT.

This clone has only a few counts. The chain employs TRBV7-9 and TRBJ2-7; the D is unclear. Deletions cut 1 base from V and 4 bases from J, with 2 bases between. Per the germline V gene, CDR1 is SEHNR and CDR2 is FQNEAQ (reference sequence). The CDR3 loop spans 11 amino acids. CDR3 nucleotides: TGTGCCAGCAGCTTAGAATACGAGCAGTACTTC. It codes for CASSLEYEQYF.

Of note for this clone: Other DNA sequences of this sample code for an identical CDR3. The chain recombines TRBV7-9 with TRBJ2-1, with 9 nucleotides matching TRBD2. The ends lost 2 bases at V and 3 bases at J; junction bases unmatched: 5. The germline CDR1 and CDR2 sequences are SEHNR and FQNEAQ (reference sequence). The CDR3 sequence is 16 residues long. The CDR3, as DNA: TGTGCCAGCAGCTTAAGCCTAGCGGGGAGCTACAATGAGCAGTTCTTC. Protein product: CASSLSLAGSYNEQFF.

The rearrangement joins TRBV13 to TRBJ2-1; a possible D gene is TRBD1 (6 bases). From germline, CDR1 is PRHDT and CDR2 FYEKMQ (reference sequence). The V end was cut by 7 bases, the J end by 3 bases, with 16 bases between. The CDR3 runs to 15 residues. The CDR3 DNA reads as TGTGCCAGCACCCCCCCCGGGACAAACTACAATGAGCAGTTCTTC. It is translated as CASTPPGTNYNEQFF.

The rearrangement links TRBV28 to TRBJ1-5; D not certain. Germline CDR1 and CDR2: MDHEN and SYDVKM. The ends were cut back, 3 bases at V and 7 bases at J, with 7 bases in the middle. This CDR3 has 12 residues. CDR3 coding DNA: TGTGCCAGCAGTTTGCAAAGCCAGCCCCAGCATTTT. Its protein is CASSLQSQPQHF.

The gene calls are TRBV5-1 and TRBJ1-2; D is perhaps TRBD1 (5 bases). Germline values: CDR1 SGHRS, CDR2 YFSETQ. This CDR3 comprises 13 residues. With 3 bases removed from V and 8 bases from J, the gap between germline ends came to 14 bases. In DNA, the CDR3 is TGCGCCAGCAGCTCCGGGACCCGTTGGGGCTACACCTTC. This translates into CASSSGTRWGYTF.

This sequence joins TRBV4-3 and TRBJ1-1; D is ambiguous. Germline CDR1 LGHNA, CDR2 YSLEER. The CDR3 is made up of 14 amino acids. The V end was cut by 1 base, the J end by 1 base, with 7 bases between. The CDR3, as DNA: TGCGCCAGCAGCCAAGTAGGGAGGAACACTGAAGCTTTCTTT. Protein: CASSQVGRNTEAFF.

This chain connects TRBV18 to TRBJ2-5; 9 bases agree with TRBD1. This CDR3 comprises 14 residues. V lost 6 bases and J lost 5; bases outside the gene matches: 7. Germline V gene lookup returns CDR1 KGHSH and CDR2 LQKENI. The CDR3 spells CASSPGQGAETQYF. CDR3 DNA: TGTGCCAGCTCGCCGGGACAGGGCGCGGAGACCCAGTACTTC.

The rearrangement joins TRBV11-2 to TRBJ2-7, with a weak D call TRBD2 (5 bases). CDR3 length: 14 residues. V was cut by 1 base and J by 0 bases, with 7 bases left in between. Germline V gene sequence: CDR1 SGHAT, CDR2 FQNNGV. CDR3: CASSLAGYSYEQYF. DNA of the CDR3: TGTGCCAGCAGCTTAGCGGGATACTCCTACGAGCAGTACTTC.

The chain has TRBV20-1 and TRBJ2-5; the match to TRBD1 covers 8 bases. The V segment lost 3 bases and the J segment 4 bases; nucleotides outside the gene matches: 4. The length of the CDR3 is 13 residues. The germline V gene has CDR1 DFQATT and CDR2 SNEGSKA (reference sequence). The CDR3 region is CSASQGAGETQYF. CDR3 DNA: TGCAGTGCTAGTCAGGGGGCCGGAGAGACCCAGTACTTC.